These T cell receptor beta chains were read from a single sample in a study of blood T cell repertoires in COVID-19. Generated by immunoSEQ multiplex PCR, the TCRdb table keeps only in-frame clones and is missing some. Of hundreds of thousands of clones in the sample, 88% were seen once. The sequencing input was PBMCs or T cells enriched from blood (not recorded which). These receptors were collected from a woman in her fifties or sixties who had recovered from COVID-19. The CDR3 runs from the conserved cysteine through the conserved F or W.

>TRBJ2-5|TRBV10-1
CASSESTQQETQYF
>TRBJ1-1|TRBV2
CASSGAATEAFF
>TRBJ1-6|TRBV30
CAWTRPGQGIYSPLHF
>TRBJ1-2|TRBV29-1
CSVGDRGSGYTF
>TRBJ1-4|TRBV5-1
CASSSQGISEKLFF
>TRBJ1-4|TRBV6-6
CASSRFQGNEKLFF
>TRBJ2-7|TRBV5-1
CASSIEAEVYEQYF
>TRBJ2-6|TRBV3-1/TRBV3-2
CASSLHRGSGANVLTF
>TRBJ2-3|TRBV7-2
CATRSGGHYTDTQYF
>TRBJ1-6|TRBV2
CASSEWLGTRYNSPLHF
>TRBJ1-5|TRBV6-2/TRBV6-3
CASSYRQGVQPQHF
>TRBJ2-1|TRBV6-6
CASSSPPDRGPHSGVGEQFF
>TRBJ2-1|TRBV9
CASSVLSGDEQFF
>TRBJ1-1|TRBV9
CASSVGAGSNTEAFF
>TRBJ2-7|TRBV6-5
CASSSQGIWSEQYF
>TRBJ1-3|TRBV4-2
CASSQVPAGRGAGNTIYF
>TRBJ2-5|TRBV11-2
CASSLGLKETQYF
>TRBJ2-3|TRBV27
CASSLFSRSTDTQYF
>TRBJ1-6|TRBV11-2
CASSLVGGSYNSPLHF
>TRBJ2-3|TRBV5-1
CASSLAPGSTDTQYF
>TRBJ1-2|TRBV14
CASSQGGGDYGYTF
>TRBJ1-1|TRBV6-5
CASSLLGGGTEAFF
>TRBJ1-5|TRBV30
CAWSVPSTGDQPQHF
>TRBJ2-1|TRBV29-1
CSVGSGYEQFF
>TRBJ1-2|TRBV6-5
CASSHRGSRNYGYTF
>TRBJ1-1|TRBV15
CATRGQGSSKWEAFF
>TRBJ1-2|TRBV6-5
CASSPQGDYGYTF
>TRBJ1-1|TRBV12-3/TRBV12-4
CASTQAGRTEAFF
>TRBJ1-1|TRBV27
CASSLSGTLPNTEAFF
>TRBJ2-7|TRBV7-2
CASSLSGSGEQYF
>TRBJ1-2|TRBV6-6
CASSYSLRGRDYGYTF
>TRBJ1-4|TRBV12-3/TRBV12-4
CASSRQINEKLFF
>TRBJ1-1|TRBV6-5
CASSYGTLNTEAFF
>TRBJ1-1|TRBV5-1
CASSLEGQRTEAFF
>TRBJ1-1|TRBV5-1
CASRGLPNTEAFF
>TRBJ2-2|TRBV11-3
CASSSQGSGELFF
>TRBJ2-2|TRBV19
CASSIEVPTGELFF
>TRBJ2-5|TRBV6-1
CASSETPRRAQYF
>TRBJ2-7|TRBV6-1
CASSEYLGLDEQYF
>TRBJ1-1|TRBV2
CASKGTSNTEAFF
>TRBJ1-5|TRBV3-1/TRBV3-2
CASSQDVGDQPQHF
>TRBJ1-5|TRBV7-9
CASSLNMDQPQHF
>TRBJ2-7|TRBV11-3
CASSLNRGGLYEQYF
>TRBJ1-1|TRBV6-5
CASKTGWGTEAFF
>TRBJ1-2|TRBV4-1
CASSLGGNGYTF
>TRBJ2-7|TRBV6-5
CASSYSVGAGEQYF
>TRBJ1-6|TRBV3-1/TRBV3-2
CASSQGQGKGPLHF
>TRBJ1-5|TRBV2
CASSVRDSGLSNQPQHF
>TRBJ2-1|TRBV3-1/TRBV3-2
CASSQVVRGNEQFF
>TRBJ1-5|TRBV28
CASSSTGGWTYNQPQHF
>TRBJ1-1|TRBV10-3
CAISAGSHEAFF
>TRBJ2-3|TRBV6-1
CASSEGLAGGPSEDTQYF
>TRBJ1-5|TRBV6-4
CASRYNTPQHF
>TRBJ2-1|TRBV10-2
CASSPRLAGGLEQFF